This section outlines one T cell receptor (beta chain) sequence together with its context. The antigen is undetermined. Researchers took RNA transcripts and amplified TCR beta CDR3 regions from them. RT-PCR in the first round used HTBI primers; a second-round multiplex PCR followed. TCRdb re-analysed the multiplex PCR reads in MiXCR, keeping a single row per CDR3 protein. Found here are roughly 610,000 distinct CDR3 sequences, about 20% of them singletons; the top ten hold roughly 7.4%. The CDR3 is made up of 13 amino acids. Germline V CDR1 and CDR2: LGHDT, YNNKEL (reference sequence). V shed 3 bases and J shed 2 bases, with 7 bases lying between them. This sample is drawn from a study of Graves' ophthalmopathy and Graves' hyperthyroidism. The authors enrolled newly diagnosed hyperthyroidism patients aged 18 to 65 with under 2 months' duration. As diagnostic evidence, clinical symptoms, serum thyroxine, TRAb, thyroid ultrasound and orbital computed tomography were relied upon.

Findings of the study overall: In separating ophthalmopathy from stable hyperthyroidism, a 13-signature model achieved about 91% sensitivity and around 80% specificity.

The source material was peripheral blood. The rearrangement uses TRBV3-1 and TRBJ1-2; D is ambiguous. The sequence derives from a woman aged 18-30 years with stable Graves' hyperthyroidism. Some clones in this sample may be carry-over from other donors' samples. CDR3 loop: CASSHRVNYGYTF. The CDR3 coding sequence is TGTGCCAGCAGCCACCGGGTCAACTATGGCTACACCTTC.